The sequence of this T cell receptor beta chain was determined in a study of cytomegalovirus exposure and HLA in healthy donors. The CDR3 is made up of 13 amino acids. Trimming cost V 0 bases and J 2 bases, with 5 bases left between them. CDR1 and CDR2 (germline): SGHRS, YFSETQ. Details on this clone: No antigen is known for it. Different DNA sequences within this sample yield the same CDR3.

With 60 Vbeta and 13 Jbeta primers, the PCR was carried out. The repertoire was sequenced with immunoSEQ multiplex PCR; TCRdb's copy has only in-frame clones and lacks some. This sample has roughly 120,000 clones; about 79% occur once, and the top ten carry almost 3%. Whole-study results and caveats: The listing of roughly 160 TCR beta chains classed them as cytomegalovirus-associated. Across HLA loci, a later analysis found differing TCR association rates, with DRB1 most and HLA-C fewest.

The rearrangement links TRBV5-1 to TRBJ1-1; D remains unclear. The receptor comes from a woman between 18 and 29 years old in good health and CMV-seropositive. Sequences were obtained from PBMCs. The CDR3 here is CASSLEANTEAFF. The CDR3 DNA reads TGCGCCAGCAGCTTGGAAGCTAACACTGAAGCTTTCTTT.